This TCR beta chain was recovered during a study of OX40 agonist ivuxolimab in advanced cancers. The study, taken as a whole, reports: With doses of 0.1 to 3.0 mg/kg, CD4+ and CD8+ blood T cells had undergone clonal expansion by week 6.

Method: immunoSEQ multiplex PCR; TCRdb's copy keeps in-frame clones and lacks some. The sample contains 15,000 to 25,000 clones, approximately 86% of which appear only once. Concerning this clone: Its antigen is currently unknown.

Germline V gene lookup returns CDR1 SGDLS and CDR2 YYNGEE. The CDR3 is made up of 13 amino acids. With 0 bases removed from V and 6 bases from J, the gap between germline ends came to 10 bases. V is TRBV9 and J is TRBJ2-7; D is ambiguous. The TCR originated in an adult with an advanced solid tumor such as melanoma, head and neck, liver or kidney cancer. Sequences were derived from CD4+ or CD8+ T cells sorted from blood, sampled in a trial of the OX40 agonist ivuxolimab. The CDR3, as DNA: TGTGCCAGCAGCGTAGGTCTTTTGGGCGAGCAGTACTTC. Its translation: CASSVGLLGEQYF.